The 6 T cell receptor beta chains listed next were all sequenced from one sample in a study of regulatory T cells in long-lasting Graves disease. Indicated time point: newly diagnosed GD, antithyroid drugs for less than 3 months. PBMC RNA was the source of the TCR library. To make TCR beta libraries, researchers used iRepertoire HTBI primers and Arm-PCR of CDR3 regions. TCRdb itself ran the multiplex PCR reads through MiXCR, one entry per CDR3 protein. This sample has approximately 350,000 distinct CDR3 sequences; around 15% occur once, and the top ten carry roughly 21%. These data also formed part of another study, on T cells in Graves' hyperthyroidism and ophthalmopathy.

The source material was peripheral blood mononuclear cells (PBMCs), sampled at new diagnosis, from a patient treated with antithyroid drugs. These receptors originate from a woman under 30 with Graves disease.

The rearrangement links TRBV4-2 to TRBJ2-3, with 10 bases aligning to TRBD2. From germline, CDR1 is LGHNA and CDR2 YNFKEQ. CDR3 length: 17 amino acids. V shed 0 bases and J 6 bases; nucleotides not matched to a gene: 9. CDR3 region: CASSQDLSSGSADTQYF. The CDR3 DNA follows: TGTGCCAGCAGCCAAGATTTGTCTAGCGGGAGTGCGGATACGCAGTATTTT.

Many counts were recorded for this clonotype. The rearrangement links TRBV6-1 to TRBJ2-7, with D uncertain. Trimming shortened V by 6 bases and J by 9 bases, and 15 bases separated the two germline ends. Germline loops: CDR1 MNHNS, CDR2 SASEGT. CDR3 length: 12 amino acids. The CDR3 region is CASSPRESGQYF. The CDR3 nucleotides are TGTGCCAGCAGCCCGCGTGAGAGTGGGCAGTACTTC.

This clonotype was counted ten times or more. The rearrangement joins TRBV7-2 to TRBJ2-3; 12 bases agree with TRBD1. There are 15 residues in the CDR3. V dropped 5 bases and J dropped 4; count of bases not matched to a gene: 4. The germline V gene has CDR1 SGHTA and CDR2 FQGNSA. CDR3 nucleotide sequence: TGTGCCAGCAGCCTTGGGACAGGGGGCCCAGATACGCAGTATTTT. Protein sequence: CASSLGTGGPDTQYF.

This clonotype was counted ten times or more. The chain employs TRBV20-1 and TRBJ1-5; D gene unclear. Trimming left V 6 bases short and J 6 bases short, with 15 bases between. The V gene's germline CDR1 is DFQATT and CDR2 SNEGSKA (reference sequence). There are 13 residues in the CDR3. CDR3: CSARTALGQPQHF. CDR3 coding DNA: TGCAGTGCCCGGACCGCTTTGGGTCAGCCCCAGCATTTT.

This clonotype was detected many times. The chain recombines TRBV10-2 with TRBJ2-2, with TRBD1 matching over 7 bases. From germline, CDR1 is WSHSY and CDR2 SAAADI. The CDR3 consists of 14 residues. V was pared by 11 bases and J by 0 bases, with 6 bases of the junction left unmatched. The CDR3 DNA follows: TGCGCCTGCATAACAGGGGCGAACACCGGGGAGCTGTTTTTT. This codes for CACITGANTGELFF.

This clonotype was observed a handful of times. V is TRBV29-1 and J is TRBJ1-4; D might be TRBD1 (5 bases). From germline, CDR1 is SQVTM and CDR2 ANQGSEA. The CDR3 runs to 14 residues. V dropped 3 bases and J dropped 2 bases, with 10 bases sitting between them. This CDR3 is CSVDHGTTNEKLFF. In DNA form, the CDR3 reads TGCAGCGTTGATCACGGGACCACTAATGAAAAACTGTTTTTT.